These 19 T cell receptor beta chains originate from one sample sequenced in a study of blood T cells in healthy people across ages. A second about 7 to 11 cycle PCR used barcoded and J-beta primers. TCRdb ran MiXCR on the 5' RACE reads and lists one entry per CDR3 protein. Found here are 1.5 million to 2 million distinct CDR3 sequences, 28% of them singletons; the top ten hold 7.7%. Material: blood. All receptors derive from a woman in her twenties or thirties in good health.

This clonotype was recorded a few times. This chain joins TRBV13 and TRBJ2-1, with D unclear. V lost 3 bases to trimming and J lost 4 bases, with 10 bases between them. Germline CDR1 and CDR2: PRHDT and FYEKMQ (reference sequence). This CDR3 contains 14 residues. CDR3 sequence: CASSFLRLYNEQFF. The CDR3 DNA reads TGTGCCAGCAGCTTTCTCCGCCTTTACAATGAGCAGTTCTTC.

This clonotype has only a few counts. CDR3 sequence reads: CASSALASGLTDTQYF. The CDR3 DNA follows: TGTGCCAGCAGTGCCCTAGCTAGCGGCCTCACAGATACGCAGTATTTT. The V call is TRBV27, the J call TRBJ2-3; 7 bases map to TRBD2. The V and J ends lost 5 bases and 2 bases, in that order; junction bases with no gene match: 10. This CDR3 comprises 16 residues. Germline V lookup: CDR1 MNHEY, CDR2 SMNVEV (reference sequence).

The chain employs TRBV30 and TRBJ1-2; D perhaps matches TRBD1 (6 bases). V lost 2 bases and J lost 4, with 11 bases in between. CDR3 length: 13 residues. Germline-derived CDR1 and CDR2 are GTSNPN and SVGIG (reference sequence). The CDR3 DNA reads TGTGCCTGGAGTAAACAGGGTGGCTATGGCTACACCTTC. It specifies CAWSKQGGYGYTF. The full variable domain, its missing parts supplied by reference TRBV30 and TRBJ1-2, is SQTIHQWPATLVQPVGSPLSLECTVEGTSNPNLYWYRQAAGRGLQLLFYSVGIGQISSEVPQNLSASRPQDRQFILSSKKLLLSDSGFYLCAWSKQGGYGYTFGSGTRLTVV.

With respect to this clonotype: Mismatch with germline at one junction end may stem from a read error. The rearrangement uses TRBV6-5 and TRBJ2-3; 9 bases line up with TRBD2. The CDR3 is 15 amino acids. Germline V gene sequence: CDR1 MNHEY, CDR2 SVGAGI. The CDR3 spells CAGSYSAGGSYTQYF. Here the CDR3 DNA reads TGTGCCGGCAGTTACTCTGCGGGAGGGTCGTATACGCAGTATTTT.

This chain connects TRBV28 to TRBJ1-1; the match to TRBD1 covers 7 bases. The trim removed 6 bases at V and 3 bases at J, leaving 10 bases unmatched. Germline V CDR1 and CDR2: MDHEN, SYDVKM. The CDR3 sequence is 15 residues long. DNA for the CDR3: TGTGCCAGCAGCCCATGGGACAGCGGCGACACTGAAGCTTTCTTT. Protein product: CASSPWDSGDTEAFF.

V usage is TRBV5-1 and J usage is TRBJ2-1; D unclear. The CDR3 is 14 amino acids. Germline assignment: CDR1 SGHRS and CDR2 YFSETQ. Trimming cost V 0 bases and J 3 bases, with 7 bases left between them. The CDR3 spells CASSLDVVYNEQFF. The CDR3 DNA reads as TGCGCCAGCAGCTTGGATGTCGTCTACAATGAGCAGTTCTTC. The full variable domain, its missing parts supplied by reference TRBV5-1 and TRBJ2-1, is KAGVTQTPRYLIKTRGQQVTLSCSPISGHRSVSWYQQTPGQGLQFLFEYFSETQRNKGNFPGRFSGRQFSNSRSEMNVSTLELGDSALYLCASSLDVVYNEQFFGPGTRLTVL.

A remark on this clonotype: A junction boundary mismatches the germline segment, possibly from a read error. The J gene is TRBJ2-3, the V gene TRBV20-1, with TRBD2 identical over 8 bases. CDR3 length equals 15 residues. Germline CDR1 and CDR2: DFQATT and SNEGSKA (reference sequence). CDR3 DNA sequence: TGCAGTGCGGCGCGAAGCGGGAGACCCACAGATGCGCAGTATTTT. Protein sequence: CSAARSGRPTDAQYF.

The genes are TRBV6-1 and TRBJ1-2; D possibly corresponds to TRBD1 (5 bases). CDR3 length: 12 residues. The V gene's germline CDR1 is MNHNS and CDR2 SASEGT. V gave up 11 bases and J gave up 4 bases, with 14 bases separating them. The CDR3 nucleotides are TGTGCCGGTTCTACAGGAGCCTATGGCTACACCTTC. It encodes CAGSTGAYGYTF.

This clonotype occurred many times. V gene TRBV5-5 combines with J gene TRBJ2-5; no clear D gene. The CDR3 totals 15 residues. V lost 1 base to trimming and J lost 3 bases, with 13 bases between them. Germline-derived CDR1 and CDR2 are SGHKS and YYEKEE (reference sequence). The chain's CDR3 is CASSLFPGQKETQYF. The CDR3 nucleotides are TGTGCCAGCAGCTTGTTCCCCGGGCAAAAAGAGACCCAGTACTTC.

The sample holds many counts of this clonotype. The genes are TRBV20-1 and TRBJ2-7; D is unresolved. The germline V gene has CDR1 DFQATT and CDR2 SNEGSKA (reference sequence). The length of the CDR3 is 14 residues. Trimming shortened V by 5 bases and J by 4 bases, and 18 bases separated the two germline ends. The CDR3 DNA is TGCAGTGCTTGCCGAGACTCGAGGTGTTACGAGCAGTACTTC. The encoded protein is CSACRDSRCYEQYF.

This clonotype showed up many times. This sequence joins TRBV7-8 and TRBJ1-2, with D tentatively TRBD1 (6 bases). The length of the CDR3 is 16 residues. Trimming shortened V by 5 bases and J by 2 bases, and 18 bases separated the two germline ends. From germline, CDR1 is SGHVS and CDR2 FQNEAQ. The CDR3 DNA sequence: TGTGCCAGCAGCGCCCGAACAGGGAGCTCAAACTATGGCTACACCTTC. Protein: CASSARTGSSNYGYTF.

This clonotype came up a few times. At one boundary the junction diverges from the germline segment, which might be a read error. This chain joins TRBV12-3 or TRBV12-4 and TRBJ1-2; TRBD1 might be the D (5 bases). The CDR3 length is 12 residues. In DNA form, the CDR3 reads TGTGCCTGCAGTTTAGGGGACTATGGCTACACCTTC. Encoded protein: CACSLGDYGYTF.

A remark on this clonotype: Since a much larger clone is just one base distant, this may be a read error. V usage is TRBV5-1 and J usage is TRBJ1-2; D call uncertain. The CDR3 length is 14 residues. Germline CDR1 and CDR2: SGHRS and YFSETQ. The CDR3 sequence: CVSSLPGTNYGYTF. The CDR3 DNA reads TGCGTCAGCAGCTTACCGGGTACTAACTATGGCTACACCTTC.

This clonotype occurred a few times. The rearrangement joins TRBV20-1 to TRBJ1-2; 7 bases map to TRBD1. Germline lookup yields CDR1 DFQATT and CDR2 SNEGSKA (reference sequence). V trimming: 3 bases; J trimming: 3 bases; junction bases outside the gene matches: 4. The CDR3 is 13 residues long. Here the CDR3 reads CSASDRADYGYTF. The CDR3 nucleotides are TGCAGTGCTAGTGACAGGGCGGACTATGGCTACACCTTC.

This clonotype was recorded at least ten times. V usage is TRBV28 and J usage is TRBJ2-7; D perhaps matches TRBD1 (6 bases). Germline CDR1 reads MDHEN; CDR2 reads SYDVKM. V gave up 7 bases and J gave up 5 bases, with 9 bases separating them. CDR3 length equals 11 residues. CDR3 protein: CASKGEHEQYF. In nucleotides, the CDR3 is TGTGCCAGCAAGGGGGAACACGAGCAGTACTTC.

The genes are TRBV3-1 and TRBJ2-5, with a weak D call TRBD2 (5 bases). The germline V and J ends were trimmed by 1 base and 3 bases, with 9 bases remaining between them. The CDR3 sequence is 14 residues long. Germline V CDR1 and CDR2: LGHDT, YNNKEL (reference sequence). CDR3 nucleotide sequence: TGTGCCAGCAGCCAAGGGTTCGGGGAAGAGACCCAGTACTTC. It encodes CASSQGFGEETQYF.

This chain connects TRBV28 to TRBJ1-3; 7 positions agree with TRBD1. There are 18 residues in the CDR3. Germline lookup yields CDR1 MDHEN and CDR2 SYDVKM. Trimming at V came to 6 bases and at J to 0 bases, leaving 14 bases not matched to a gene. The CDR3 spells CASSSTQTGLSSGNTIYF. The CDR3 nucleotides read TGTGCCAGCAGCTCAACCCAGACAGGGTTGAGCTCTGGAAACACCATATATTTT. Combining the CDR3 with reference TRBV28 and TRBJ1-3 gives the whole variable domain DVKVTQSSRYLVKRTGEKVFLECVQDMDHENMFWYRQDPGLGLRLIYFSYDVKMKEKGDIPEGYSVSREKKERFSLILESASTNQTSMYLCASSSTQTGLSSGNTIYFGEGSWLTVV.

This clonotype has only a few counts. This chain links TRBV4-1 with TRBJ1-2; no firm D call. The germline V gene has CDR1 MGHRA and CDR2 YSYEKL. V lost 0 bases, J lost 7 bases, and 12 bases lay in between. This CDR3 comprises 14 residues. This chain's CDR3 is CASSQDSGRSGYTF. In DNA form, the CDR3 reads TGCGCCAGCAGCCAAGATTCCGGGCGGAGTGGCTACACCTTC.

V usage is TRBV7-8 and J usage is TRBJ2-5; the match to TRBD2 covers 8 bases. The germline CDR1 and CDR2 sequences are SGHVS and FQNEAQ. J gave up 3 bases and V 2 bases, and 5 bases lay outside the gene matches. The length of the CDR3 is 15 residues. The CDR3 spells CASSLQAGVEETQYF. DNA for the CDR3: TGTGCCAGCAGCTTACAAGCGGGAGTTGAAGAGACCCAGTACTTC. The full variable domain, its missing parts supplied by reference TRBV7-8 and TRBJ2-5, is GAGVSQSPRYKVAKRGQDVALRCDPISGHVSLFWYQQALGQGPEFLTYFQNEAQLDKSGLPSDRFFAERPEGSVSTLKIQRTQQEDSAVYLCASSLQAGVEETQYFGPGTRLLVL.